This entry is about one T cell receptor (beta chain). Donors were systemically healthy Caucasian individuals from Russia aged 6 to 90 years. A sample-barcoded 5' primer and a J-beta primer mix were used in a second PCR of roughly 7 to 11 cycles. TCRdb called the 5' RACE reads again in MiXCR, with one record for every CDR3 protein. The repertoire holds about 800,000 distinct CDR3 sequences, around 25% seen once, with approximately 3.7% in the top ten. This sample stems from a study of blood T cells in healthy people across ages. The CDR3 covers 17 residues. V shed 2 bases, J shed 0 bases, and the junction held 3 bases outside the gene matches. Germline V CDR1 and CDR2: MNHEY, SVGEGT. These data are also associated with another study on T cells of mothers and their children.

This TCR derives from a boy between 10 and 17 years old in good health. V and J are TRBV6-2 or TRBV6-3 and TRBJ2-6; 8 bases agree with TRBD1. Material for sequencing was blood. This CDR3 reads CASSYITGGSGANVLTF. For the CDR3, the DNA is TGTGCCAGCAGTTACATTACAGGGGGCTCTGGGGCCAACGTCCTGACTTTC.